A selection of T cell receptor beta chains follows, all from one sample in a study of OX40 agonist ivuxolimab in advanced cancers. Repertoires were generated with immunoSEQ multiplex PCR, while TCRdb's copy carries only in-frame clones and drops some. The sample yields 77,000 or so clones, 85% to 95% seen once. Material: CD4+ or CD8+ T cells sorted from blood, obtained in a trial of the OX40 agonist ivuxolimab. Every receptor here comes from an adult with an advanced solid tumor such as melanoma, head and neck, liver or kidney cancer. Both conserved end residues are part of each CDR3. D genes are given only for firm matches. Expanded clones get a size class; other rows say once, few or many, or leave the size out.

cdr3_nt: TGTGCCAGCAGCTTATCACGTGGGGCGGCGGATGAAAAACTGTTTTTT
cdr3_aa: CASSLSRGAADEKLFF
d_call: NA
v_call: TRBV7-9
j_call: TRBJ1-4
clone_size: NA

cdr3_nt: TGTGCCAGCGGGGGAGCGAACACCGGGGAGCTGTTTTTT
cdr3_aa: CASGGANTGELFF
d_call: NA
v_call: TRBV11-3
j_call: TRBJ2-2
clone_size: NA

cdr3_nt: TGCAGCGCCACTTACAGGGAGAGATTACGCTCCTACAATGAGCAGTTCTTC
cdr3_aa: CSATYRERLRSYNEQFF
d_call: NA
v_call: TRBV29-1
j_call: TRBJ2-1
clone_size: NA

cdr3_nt: TGTGCCGGAACCGAGTCCGGGGCCAACGTCCTGACTTTC
cdr3_aa: CAGTESGANVLTF
d_call: NA
v_call: TRBV7-9
j_call: TRBJ2-6
clone_size: NA

cdr3_nt: TGTGCCAGCAGCTTGGCTGCGACCCTCTCCTACAATGAGCAGTTCTTC
cdr3_aa: CASSLAATLSYNEQFF
d_call: NA
v_call: TRBV5-4
j_call: TRBJ2-1
clone_size: NA

cdr3_nt: TGTGCCTGGAGGGGCAGGGGGCTTCTCAATGAGCAGTTCTTC
cdr3_aa: CAWRGRGLLNEQFF
d_call: TRBD1
v_call: TRBV30
j_call: TRBJ2-1
clone_size: NA

cdr3_nt: TGCGCCAGCAGTGGACAGGCCAACACTGAAGCTTTCTTT
cdr3_aa: CASSGQANTEAFF
d_call: NA
v_call: TRBV10-2
j_call: TRBJ1-1
clone_size: once

cdr3_nt: TGTGCCAGAAGCTTACCCCGACAGGTCTGCGAGCAGTACTTC
cdr3_aa: CARSLPRQVCEQYF
d_call: NA
v_call: TRBV5-3
j_call: TRBJ2-7
clone_size: few

cdr3_nt: TGTGCCAGCAGCCTCGGGTCCCCTGGAACTGAAGCTTTCTTT
cdr3_aa: CASSLGSPGTEAFF
d_call: NA
v_call: TRBV7-3
j_call: TRBJ1-1
clone_size: NA

cdr3_nt: TGTGCCAGTACTATGACCCATAGCTCCTACGAGCAGTACTTC
cdr3_aa: CASTMTHSSYEQYF
d_call: NA
v_call: TRBV19
j_call: TRBJ2-7
clone_size: NA

cdr3_nt: TGTGCCAGCAGGACGAGCGGGGGCGCATATGGCTACACCTTC
cdr3_aa: CASRTSGGAYGYTF
d_call: NA
v_call: TRBV28
j_call: TRBJ1-2
clone_size: NA

cdr3_nt: TGTGCCAGCAGCCCATCGACAGGGGTGGAGGCTAACTATGGCTACACCTTC
cdr3_aa: CASSPSTGVEANYGYTF
d_call: TRBD1
v_call: TRBV11-2
j_call: TRBJ1-2
clone_size: NA

cdr3_nt: TGTGCCAGCAGTTTAAGGTCGGAATATGGCTACACCTTC
cdr3_aa: CASSLRSEYGYTF
d_call: NA
v_call: TRBV28
j_call: TRBJ1-2
clone_size: NA

cdr3_nt: TGCGCCAGCAGAAACTGGCTGGGACAGGGGACGAATGAGCAGTTCTTC
cdr3_aa: CASRNWLGQGTNEQFF
d_call: TRBD1
v_call: TRBV4-3
j_call: TRBJ2-1
clone_size: once

cdr3_nt: TGTGCCAGCAGTTACACCACAGGGGTACGGAAGCAGCCCCAGCATTTT
cdr3_aa: CASSYTTGVRKQPQHF
d_call: TRBD1
v_call: TRBV6-6
j_call: TRBJ1-5
clone_size: NA

cdr3_nt: TGCGCCAGCCGGGGCCACGCGGGAGAGTTTTACGAGCAGTACTTC
cdr3_aa: CASRGHAGEFYEQYF
d_call: TRBD2
v_call: TRBV10-1
j_call: TRBJ2-7
clone_size: NA

cdr3_nt: TGTGCCAGCAGGGCAAGGCAGGGGGCCACAGATACGCAGTATTTT
cdr3_aa: CASRARQGATDTQYF
d_call: TRBD1
v_call: TRBV2
j_call: TRBJ2-3
clone_size: NA

cdr3_nt: TGTGCCAGCAGTTACTCAACAGGGGGCTATGGCTACACCTTC
cdr3_aa: CASSYSTGGYGYTF
d_call: TRBD1
v_call: TRBV6-5
j_call: TRBJ1-2
clone_size: NA

cdr3_nt: TGTGCCAGCAGCCAATTTGGGGCACAGGCATATTTT
cdr3_aa: CASSQFGAQAYF
d_call: NA
v_call: TRBV14
j_call: TRBJ1-3
clone_size: NA

cdr3_nt: TGTGCCAGCAGCGTAGGCCAGGGTTATGAAAAACTGTTTTTT
cdr3_aa: CASSVGQGYEKLFF
d_call: NA
v_call: TRBV9
j_call: TRBJ1-4
clone_size: NA

cdr3_nt: TGTGCCAGCATAGAAATGGGGGGAGTGAACACTGAAGCTTTCTTT
cdr3_aa: CASIEMGGVNTEAFF
d_call: NA
v_call: TRBV28
j_call: TRBJ1-1
clone_size: once

cdr3_nt: TGTGCCAGCAGAGGGACAGGGGAGCCAGATACGCAGTATTTT
cdr3_aa: CASRGTGEPDTQYF
d_call: TRBD1
v_call: TRBV6-5
j_call: TRBJ2-3
clone_size: NA

cdr3_nt: TGTGCCTGGAGTGTAGAAGGGGATCAGCCCCAGCATTTT
cdr3_aa: CAWSVEGDQPQHF
d_call: NA
v_call: TRBV30
j_call: TRBJ1-5
clone_size: NA

cdr3_nt: TGTGCCAGTAGTATCGCCGGACAGATCAATCAGCCCCAGCATTTT
cdr3_aa: CASSIAGQINQPQHF
d_call: NA
v_call: TRBV19
j_call: TRBJ1-5
clone_size: few

cdr3_nt: TGTGCCACCAGCAGAGATCGGCAGGGAAACACCGGGGAGCTGTTTTTT
cdr3_aa: CATSRDRQGNTGELFF
d_call: NA
v_call: TRBV15
j_call: TRBJ2-2
clone_size: NA

cdr3_nt: TGTGCCAGCAGAGATCAGACAGGGGGGGTGGGTGAAGCTTTCTTT
cdr3_aa: CASRDQTGGVGEAFF
d_call: TRBD1
v_call: TRBV2
j_call: TRBJ1-1
clone_size: once

cdr3_nt: TGTGCCAGCAGCTTAGGCCGGGCGAATTCACCCCTCCACTTT
cdr3_aa: CASSLGRANSPLHF
d_call: NA
v_call: TRBV7-2
j_call: TRBJ1-6
clone_size: once

cdr3_nt: TGTGCCAGTAGTGACCAGGGTAACACCGGGGAGCTGTTTTTT
cdr3_aa: CASSDQGNTGELFF
d_call: NA
v_call: TRBV19
j_call: TRBJ2-2
clone_size: NA

cdr3_nt: TGTGCCTGGAAACTGGGAGCTAGCGAGCAGTACTTC
cdr3_aa: CAWKLGASEQYF
d_call: NA
v_call: TRBV30
j_call: TRBJ2-7
clone_size: NA

cdr3_nt: TGTGCCAGCAGCTTAGATGGGGGCTGGCAGCCCCAGCATTTT
cdr3_aa: CASSLDGGWQPQHF
d_call: NA
v_call: TRBV7-2
j_call: TRBJ1-5
clone_size: NA

cdr3_nt: TGTGCCAGCAGTTACTCGCAGACAGGCACCGGGGAGCTGTTTTTT
cdr3_aa: CASSYSQTGTGELFF
d_call: NA
v_call: TRBV6-5
j_call: TRBJ2-2
clone_size: NA

cdr3_nt: TGCGCCAGCAGCAGGGGACAGGATCAGCCCCAGCATTTT
cdr3_aa: CASSRGQDQPQHF
d_call: TRBD1
v_call: TRBV10-2
j_call: TRBJ1-5
clone_size: NA